This is a list of T cell receptor beta chains from one sample in a study of T-cell reconstitution after alpha-beta-depleted transplantation in children. TCRdb called the PCR reads again in MiXCR, with one record for every CDR3 protein. The repertoire includes around 450,000 distinct CDR3 sequences, 10% of them detected once, and roughly 2.1% sits in the top ten. Sequencing used PBMCs, obtained before TCRalphabeta/CD19-depleted stem cell transplant. Source of these receptors: a child aged 2 to 10 with inherited bone marrow failure, due to receive a stem cell transplant. Both conserved end residues are part of each CDR3. A D gene is named only where the DNA matches it firmly. Some rows have no size entry. The others give once, few or many, or a class for an expanded clone.

abundance	j_gene	v_gene	d_gene	CDR3nt	CDR3aa
many	TRBJ2-4	TRBV5-1	NA	TGCGCCAGCAGCTTACTGGGGTTCATTCAGTACTTC	CASSLLGFIQYF
NA	TRBJ1-5	TRBV20-1	NA	TGCAGTGCTAGTTCACAGGGATTCAATCAGCCCCAGCATTTT	CSASSQGFNQPQHF
few	TRBJ2-1	TRBV12-3/TRBV12-4	TRBD2	TGTGCCAGCAGTTCCAGTGGGGCTAGCGGGAGTGGCGATGAGCAGTTCTTC	CASSSSGASGSGDEQFF
many	TRBJ1-6	TRBV7-2	NA	TGTGCCAGCAGCCCACTCAGCAATTCACCCCTCCACTTT	CASSPLSNSPLHF
many	TRBJ1-2	TRBV29-1	NA	TGCAGCGTTGAAGTAAACTATGGCTACACCTTC	CSVEVNYGYTF
few	TRBJ1-5	TRBV20-1	NA	TGCAGTGTCAATGGGGGGTATAGCAATCAGCCCCAGCATTTT	CSVNGGYSNQPQHF
many	TRBJ1-1	TRBV12-3/TRBV12-4	NA	TGTGCCAGCAGTTCGGGGCAACGCAGGTTATTT	CASSSGQRRLF
many	TRBJ1-1	TRBV7-9	TRBD1	TGTGCCAGCAGCTTACGACAAGACAGGGCCAACACTGAAGCTTTCTTT	CASSLRQDRANTEAFF
many	TRBJ2-7	TRBV7-2	NA	TGTGCCAGCAGCTTAAGGTACCGCTCCTACGAGCAGTACTTC	CASSLRYRSYEQYF
many	TRBJ2-5	TRBV4-2	NA	TGTGCCAGCAGCCAATCGAGCGGTCTCGAGACCCAGTACTTC	CASSQSSGLETQYF
many	TRBJ2-5	TRBV7-6	NA	TGTGCCAGCAGCTTAGCAATTGCCGGGGTAGCGGAAGAGACCCAGTACTTC	CASSLAIAGVAEETQYF
many	TRBJ1-5	TRBV12-3/TRBV12-4	NA	TGTGCCAGCAGTTTTATCAGTAGGGGCAATCAGCCCCAGCATTTT	CASSFISRGNQPQHF